This T cell receptor delta chain was captured by sequencing in a study of Vγ9Vδ2 T cells in congenital toxoplasmosis (dated by TCRdb to the early 2020s). With respect to the entire study: To diagnose congenital toxoplasmosis, IgG, IgM and IgA serology, Western blot and an in-house interferon-gamma release assay were used. This study compared the CDR3 repertoires of the gamma and delta chains in sorted blood gammadelta T cells from congenitally T. gondii-infected infants versus uninfected infants. Repertoire sequencing was done on samples from infants at 2 months after birth and at 1 year of age. At 2 months, TCR sequencing included roughly 5 infected and about 11 uninfected infants, and at 1 year it included 3 infected and 4 uninfected infants. Results and caveats for the whole study, not just this receptor: Germline-encoded fetal-type TRDV2 CDR3 sequences seemed more prevalent in infected than uninfected roughly 2-month-old infants, suggesting an in utero expansion footprint. At 2 months, TRGV9 and TRDV2 CDR3s of infected infants appeared to carry fewer N additions than uninfected infants, especially TRDV2-TRDJ1 sequences. Two months was the earliest age with enough suitable sample material for TCR repertoire analysis, so newborn repertoires were not sequenced. Repertoire differences between infected and uninfected infants were less clear at 1 year of age than at 2 months. Both infected and uninfected infants showed high prevalence of a public TRGV9 clonotype.

On this clone: The antigen it binds to is not known. With only one base between it and a far larger clone, this is likely a read error. Other DNA sequences in this sample translate to the same CDR3.

CDR1 and CDR2, looked up from the germline V gene, are GEAIGNYY and EKD. Taken from cysteine to phenylalanine, the CDR3 has 16 residues. Only the CDR3 region is kept as DNA, spanning 48 bases read in frame from base 1. V and J are truncated by 3 bases and 3 bases respectively, leaving an intervening sequence of 11 bases. Template-switch reverse transcription with SuperScript II was used to generate cDNA, with TRGC- and TRDC-specific primers combined in a single tube. The TRGC primer was designed so that it binds both the TRGC1 and the TRGC2 constant genes. The KAPA Real-Time Library Amplification Kit was used to amplify TRG and TRD, and AMPure XP beads were used for purification between steps. Illumina sequencing adapters were added by index PCR using the Nextera XT Index Kit. Sequencing of TRG and TRD amplicons was performed on an Illumina MiSeq with the V2 300 kit, and 150 bp paired-end reads were generated. The study's processing was this. Before further analysis, read quality was checked using FastQC version 0.11.8. Reads were aligned against the TRG or TRD reference genes from GenBank, and CDR3 sequences were constructed using MiXCR version 3.0.3. Default MiXCR settings were kept, except that 3 rather than 5 consecutive nucleotides were used to assemble TRDD gene segments. N additions, CDR3 length, J segment length and clonotype sharing between samples were all calculated using VDJtools version 1.2.1. CDR3 sequences that were out of frame or contained stop codons were removed from the analysis. Infant repertoires were compared for overlap with previously published fetal, cord blood and adult blood Vgamma9Vdelta2 repertoires. After TCRdb called clones again from the public reads with CATT, rows with identical DNA were merged. TCRdb, not the authors, supplied the V and J calls. For this sample the table gives 200 to 250 delta-chain clones, of which roughly a tenth were detected only once. Clones ranked in the top ten supply around four fifths of the sample.

The same treatment, consisting of spiramycin and/or pyrimethamine plus sulfadiazine plus folinic acid, was given to mothers of infected and uninfected infants alike. Every infant, whether infected or uninfected, was delivered at term, after more than 37 weeks of gestation. Approximately 950 uL of blood was processed into PBMCs by Lymphoprep gradient centrifugation, after which the PBMCs were cryopreserved in liquid nitrogen and shipped to Belgium. After thawing, PBMCs were labeled with Zombie NIR viability dye and stained with CD3, TCR gammadelta, Vgamma9 and Vdelta2 antibodies. A FACSAria III was used to sort CD3+ TCRgammadelta+ T cells, reaching a mean purity of around 98%. The RNeasy Micro Kit was used to isolate RNA from approximately 9,500 sorted gammadelta T cells per sample. Each infant was born to a mother who had been enrolled with a primary T. gondii infection during pregnancy. The infants' peripheral blood was drawn at an outpatient microbiology and virology center located in Pavia, Italy.

The chain links TRDV2 with TRDJ3, with the D gene call left open. The sequence derives from a child under 10 years old born to a mother with Toxoplasma gondii infection during pregnancy, either congenitally infected or uninfected (not recorded which). The specimen sequenced was gamma-delta T cells from blood. The DNA is as follows: TGTGCCTGTGACGCAGGTCCTCTCTGGGACACCCGACAGATGTTTTTC. It specifies CACDAGPLWDTRQMFF.